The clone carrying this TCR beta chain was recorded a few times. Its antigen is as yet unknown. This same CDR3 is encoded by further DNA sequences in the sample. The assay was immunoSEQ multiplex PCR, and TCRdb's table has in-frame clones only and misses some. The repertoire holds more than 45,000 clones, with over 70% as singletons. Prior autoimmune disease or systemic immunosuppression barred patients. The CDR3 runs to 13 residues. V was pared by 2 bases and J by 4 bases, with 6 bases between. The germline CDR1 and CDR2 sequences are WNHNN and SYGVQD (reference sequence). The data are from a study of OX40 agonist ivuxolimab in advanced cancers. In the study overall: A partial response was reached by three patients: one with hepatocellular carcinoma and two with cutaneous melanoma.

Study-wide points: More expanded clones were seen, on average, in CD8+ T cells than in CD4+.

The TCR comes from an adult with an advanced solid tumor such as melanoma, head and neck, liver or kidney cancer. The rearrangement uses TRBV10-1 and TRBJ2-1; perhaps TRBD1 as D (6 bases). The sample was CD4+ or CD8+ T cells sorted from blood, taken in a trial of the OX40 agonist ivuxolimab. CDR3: CASSETGYNEQFF. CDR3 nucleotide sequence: TGCGCCAGCAGTGAGACAGGGTACAATGAGCAGTTCTTC.